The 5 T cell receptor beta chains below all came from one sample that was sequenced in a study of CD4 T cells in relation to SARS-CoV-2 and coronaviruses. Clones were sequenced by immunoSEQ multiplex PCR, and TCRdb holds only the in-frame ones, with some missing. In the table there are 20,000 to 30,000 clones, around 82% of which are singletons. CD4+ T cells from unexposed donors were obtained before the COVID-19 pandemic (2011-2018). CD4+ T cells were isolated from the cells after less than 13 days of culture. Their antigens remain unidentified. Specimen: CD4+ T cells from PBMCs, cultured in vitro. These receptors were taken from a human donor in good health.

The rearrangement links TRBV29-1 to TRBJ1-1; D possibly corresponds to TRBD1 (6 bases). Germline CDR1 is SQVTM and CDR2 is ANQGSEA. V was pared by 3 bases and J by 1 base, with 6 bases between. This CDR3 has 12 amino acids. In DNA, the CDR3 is TGCAGCGTTGAGGACAGGAACACTGAAGCTTTCTTT. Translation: CSVEDRNTEAFF.

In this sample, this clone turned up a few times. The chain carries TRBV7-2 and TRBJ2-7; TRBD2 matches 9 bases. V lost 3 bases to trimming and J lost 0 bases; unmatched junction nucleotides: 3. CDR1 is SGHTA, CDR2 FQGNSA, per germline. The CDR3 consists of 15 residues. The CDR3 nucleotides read TGTGCCAGCAGCTTCGGACTAGCGACCTCCTACGAGCAGTACTTC. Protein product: CASSFGLATSYEQYF.

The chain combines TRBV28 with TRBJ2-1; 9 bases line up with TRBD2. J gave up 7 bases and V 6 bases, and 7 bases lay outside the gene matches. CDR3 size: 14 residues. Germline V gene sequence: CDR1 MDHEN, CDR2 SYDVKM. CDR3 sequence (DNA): TGTGCCAGCAGCACAACTAGCGGGTGGAATGAGCAGTTCTTC. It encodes CASSTTSGWNEQFF.

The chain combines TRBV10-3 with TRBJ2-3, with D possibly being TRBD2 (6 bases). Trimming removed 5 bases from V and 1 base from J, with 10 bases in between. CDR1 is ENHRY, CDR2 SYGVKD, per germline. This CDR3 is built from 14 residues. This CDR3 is CAISIGEGTDTQYF. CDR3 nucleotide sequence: TGTGCCATCAGTATAGGGGAGGGCACAGATACGCAGTATTTT.

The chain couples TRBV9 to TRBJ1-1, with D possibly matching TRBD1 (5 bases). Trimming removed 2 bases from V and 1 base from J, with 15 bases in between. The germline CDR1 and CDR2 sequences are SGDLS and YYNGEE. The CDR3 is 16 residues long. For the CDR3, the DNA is TGTGCCAGCAGCGTTCAAGGGACCCCGAGGAACACTGAAGCTTTCTTT. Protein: CASSVQGTPRNTEAFF.